Many counts were recorded for the clone carrying this T cell receptor beta chain. As yet, its antigen is unknown. These data belong to a study of CD8 T cells in ankylosing spondylitis. Study-level results: Reactive arthritis synovial fluid and blood previously showed some of these motif variants. Those disease-linked clones were CD8+; they were also relatively rare in peripheral blood.

TCRdb called the 5' RACE reads again in MiXCR, with one record for every CDR3 protein. The table shows thousands of distinct CDR3 sequences, with 3.5% to 4.5% occurring only once. The CDR3 loop spans 15 amino acids. V was cut by 0 bases and J by 0 bases, with 10 bases left in between. CDR1 is SGDLS and CDR2 is YYNGEE in the germline V gene. Sequenced material: blood, either unsorted or a sorted T cell fraction (not recorded which). The source is a female donor with ankylosing spondylitis or in good health (not recorded which). The chain is built from TRBV9 and TRBJ2-7, with no clear D. The CDR3 region has the DNA TGTGCCAGCAGCGTAGACCCAAAATCCTCCTACGAGCAGTACTTC. Amino acids: CASSVDPKSSYEQYF.